These 21 T cell receptor beta chains were all obtained from the same sample, sequenced in a study of T cell repertoires in cytomegalovirus infection. Antigen specificity for these receptors is unknown. Using its own MiXCR run on the reads, TCRdb lists one record per CDR3 protein. The sample gives around 500,000 distinct CDR3 sequences, under 55% of which show up once; roughly two fifths is in the top ten. Specimen: cultured PBMCs, collected from culture after CMV antigen stimulation. The source of these receptors is a human donor in good health (CMV status not recorded). Some clones in this sample may be carry-over from other donors' samples.

There are a few counts of this clonotype. The chain has TRBV15 and TRBJ2-3, with D possibly called TRBD1 or TRBD2 (5 bases each). V dropped 5 bases and J dropped 2 bases, with 14 bases sitting between them. Germline V gene sequence: CDR1 LNHNV, CDR2 YYDKDF (reference sequence). The CDR3 loop spans 15 amino acids. The chain's CDR3 is CATSGGDSITDTQYF. The CDR3 DNA reads TGTGCCACCAGCGGGGGAGACAGTATCACAGATACGCAGTATTTT.

This clonotype has more than one count but fewer than ten. Written as DNA, the CDR3 is TGTGCCAGCACCCAGACAGGGGGTACTGGAGAGACCCAGTACTTC. This sequence encodes CASTQTGGTGETQYF. This chain connects TRBV7-2 to TRBJ2-5, with 9 positions matching TRBD1. V lost 7 bases and J lost 4; bases outside the gene matches: 10. The CDR3 sequence is 15 residues long. CDR1 and CDR2 (germline): SGHTA, FQGNSA. Full variable domain (remainder filled in from reference TRBV7-2 and TRBJ2-5): GAGVSQSPSNKVTEKGKDVELRCDPISGHTALYWYRQSLGQGLEFLIYFQGNSAPDKSGLPSDRFSAERTGGSVSTLTIQRTQQEDSAVYLCASTQTGGTGETQYFGPGTRLLVL.

This chain links TRBV10-3 with TRBJ1-1; D is ambiguous. The CDR3 has 14 residues. With 0 bases removed from V and 0 bases from J, the gap between germline ends came to 5 bases. Germline V lookup: CDR1 ENHRY, CDR2 SYGVKD. CDR3 sequence reads: CAISESGMNTEAFF. In DNA, the CDR3 is TGTGCCATCAGTGAGTCGGGGATGAACACTGAAGCTTTCTTT.

To note about this clonotype: The junction departs from germline at one end; a sequencing error may be responsible. This sequence joins TRBV7-2 and TRBJ2-2; perhaps TRBD1 as D (6 bases). The CDR3 runs to 17 residues. The germline V gene encodes CDR1 SGHTA and CDR2 FQGNSA. The CDR3 sequence: CASSLARDRPNTRELFF. Written as DNA, the CDR3 is TGTGCCAGCAGCTTAGCGCGAGACAGGCCGAACACCCGGGAGCTGTTTTTT.

The rearrangement uses TRBV7-2 and TRBJ2-3; no reliable D call. This CDR3 region has 15 residues. V was cut by 1 base and J by 4 bases, with 12 bases left in between. CDR1 and CDR2 (germline): SGHTA, FQGNSA. The CDR3 DNA is TGTGCCAGCAGCTTAGGGTCGAGTGGGGCAGATACGCAGTATTTT. It specifies CASSLGSSGADTQYF.

There are a few counts of this clonotype. The chain links TRBV4-2 to TRBJ2-3; D remains ambiguous. CDR3 size: 15 residues. Germline lookup yields CDR1 LGHNA and CDR2 YNFKEQ. V lost 0 bases and J 6 bases, leaving 13 bases between the germline ends. This CDR3 reads CASSQDVNPSDTQYF. In DNA, the CDR3 is TGTGCCAGCAGCCAAGATGTTAACCCCTCGGATACGCAGTATTTT.

This clonotype was seen only a few times. The chain carries TRBV7-2 and TRBJ1-5; TRBD1 is a possible D gene (6 bases). The length of the CDR3 is 15 residues. CDR1 is SGHTA, CDR2 FQGNSA, per germline. V shed 6 bases and J shed 4 bases, with 16 bases lying between them. CDR3 in DNA: TGTGCCAGCAGTCCCGGGGGAGGGGGAAATCAGCCCCAGCATTTT. Amino acid sequence: CASSPGGGGNQPQHF.

This clonotype was seen just once. The V call is TRBV27, the J call TRBJ1-6; no reliable D call. Trimming stripped 8 bases from V and 8 bases from J, with 16 bases between. The CDR3 totals 14 residues. Germline loops: CDR1 MNHEY, CDR2 SMNVEV (reference sequence). This CDR3 is CASARTARYSPLHF. For the CDR3, the DNA is TGTGCCAGCGCCCGGACCGCACGATATTCACCCCTCCACTTT.

The chain recombines TRBV28 with TRBJ2-5; D possibly corresponds to TRBD2 (6 bases). V was pared by 6 bases and J by 4 bases, with 15 bases between. Looked up from germline, CDR1 is MDHEN and CDR2 is SYDVKM. The CDR3 runs 14 residues. CDR3 amino acids: CASSPAVGGETQYF. In DNA, the CDR3 is TGTGCCAGCAGCCCGGCCGTGGGGGGAGAGACCCAGTACTTC.

CDR3 in DNA: TGCAGTGCTAGAGCCCTGGCCGGGCTAGCGGTATACAATGAGCAGTTCTTC. Protein product: CSARALAGLAVYNEQFF. This sequence joins TRBV20-1 and TRBJ2-1; 7 positions agree with TRBD2. CDR3 length: 17 amino acids. From germline, CDR1 is DFQATT and CDR2 SNEGSKA (reference sequence). Trimming removed 1 base from V and 4 bases from J; junction bases left unmatched: 13.

This clonotype was counted between two and nine times. The chain joins TRBV15 to TRBJ2-7, with 8 bases that match TRBD2. Germline loops: CDR1 LNHNV, CDR2 YYDKDF (reference sequence). V shed 2 bases, J shed 2 bases, and the junction held 8 bases outside the gene matches. There are 16 residues in the CDR3. The CDR3 here is CATSRWRGASAYEQYF. The CDR3 DNA reads TGTGCCACCAGCAGATGGCGGGGGGCGAGTGCCTACGAGCAGTACTTC.

V is TRBV19 and J is TRBJ1-1, with TRBD1 matching 10 bases. This CDR3 spans 14 amino acids. V lost 2 bases, J lost 10 bases, and 7 bases stayed unmatched. Germline lookup yields CDR1 LNHDA and CDR2 SQIVND (reference sequence). The CDR3 is CASSISGTGDGAFF. The CDR3 nucleotides read TGTGCCAGTAGTATATCCGGGACAGGGGATGGAGCTTTCTTT.

V usage is TRBV20-1 and J usage is TRBJ2-3, with 7 bases fitting TRBD2. In germline, CDR1 is DFQATT, CDR2 SNEGSKA (reference sequence). After removal of 1 base from V and 2 bases from J, the junction contained 3 bases not matched to a gene. This CDR3 contains 14 residues. CDR3 region: CSARVSGATDTQYF. In nucleotides, the CDR3 is TGCAGTGCTAGAGTCAGCGGGGCCACAGATACGCAGTATTTT.

The V and J genes are TRBV7-2 and TRBJ2-5; 9 nucleotides agree with TRBD1. V gave up 0 bases and J gave up 5 bases; unmatched junction bases: 7. Germline V gene lookup returns CDR1 SGHTA and CDR2 FQGNSA. The CDR3 sequence is 16 residues long. The CDR3 is CASSLAWDRVGETQYF. The CDR3 DNA reads as TGTGCCAGCAGCTTAGCATGGGACAGGGTAGGGGAGACCCAGTACTTC.

The rearrangement uses TRBV9 and TRBJ2-1; TRBD2 might be the D (6 bases). This CDR3 comprises 15 residues. The germline gives CDR1 SGDLS, CDR2 YYNGEE. Trimming cost V 0 bases and J 0 bases, with 7 bases left between them. The chain's CDR3 is CASSVVADSYNEQFF. DNA of the CDR3: TGTGCCAGCAGCGTAGTAGCGGACTCCTACAATGAGCAGTTCTTC.

The rearrangement uses TRBV28 and TRBJ2-1, with D unresolved. V was cut by 4 bases and J by 7 bases, with 17 bases left in between. Germline V gene lookup returns CDR1 MDHEN and CDR2 SYDVKM. This CDR3 region has 15 residues. The CDR3 is CASSSRSIPENEQFF. CDR3 nucleotide sequence: TGTGCCAGCAGTTCGAGGTCAATTCCGGAAAATGAGCAGTTCTTC.

This chain connects TRBV7-6 to TRBJ2-7; no clear D. With 5 bases removed from V and 9 bases from J, the gap between germline ends came to 14 bases. The CDR3 consists of 12 residues. Per the germline V gene, CDR1 is SGHVS and CDR2 is FNYEAQ. Here the CDR3 reads CASSVGTQGQYF. CDR3 nucleotide sequence: TGTGCCAGCAGCGTGGGCACTCAAGGGCAGTACTTC.

The chain employs TRBV5-1 and TRBJ2-1, with D perhaps matching TRBD2 (6 bases). Between the trimmed V and J ends, which lost 5 bases and 6 bases, there was a span of 15 bases. CDR1 and CDR2 (germline): SGHRS, YFSETQ. The length of the CDR3 is 14 residues. The CDR3 sequence is CASSNPAGLNEQFF. CDR3 sequence (DNA): TGCGCCAGCAGTAATCCAGCGGGCCTCAATGAGCAGTTCTTC.

In its sample, this clonotype was seen many times. The chain uses TRBV7-2 and TRBJ1-1; no reliable D call. V shed 5 bases and J shed 1 base, with 14 bases lying between them. Per the germline V gene, CDR1 is SGHTA and CDR2 is FQGNSA. The CDR3 is 15 amino acids. The CDR3: CASSPPNGPNTEAFF. The CDR3 DNA reads TGTGCCAGCAGCCCTCCTAACGGGCCGAACACTGAAGCTTTCTTT.

This clonotype occurred a few times. The chain recombines TRBV7-2 with TRBJ2-3; TRBD2 matches at 9 bases. The CDR3 has 17 amino acids. J gave up 6 bases and V 2 bases, and 12 bases lay outside the gene matches. Germline V gives CDR1 SGHTA, CDR2 FQGNSA. The CDR3 sequence: CASSLMVAGGPSDTQYF. Here the CDR3 DNA reads TGTGCCAGCAGCTTAATGGTTGCGGGAGGGCCTAGCGATACGCAGTATTTT.

This clonotype was picked up a small number of times. The rearrangement links TRBV20-1 to TRBJ2-5, with D perhaps matching TRBD2 (6 bases). V lost 4 bases to trimming and J lost 0 bases, with 18 bases between them. Per the germline V gene, CDR1 is DFQATT and CDR2 is SNEGSKA (reference sequence). This CDR3 region has 16 residues. The CDR3 DNA reads as TGCAGTGCTAAAGCGGGCAGGAGGGCGTACCAAGAGACCCAGTACTTC. Residues: CSAKAGRRAYQETQYF.